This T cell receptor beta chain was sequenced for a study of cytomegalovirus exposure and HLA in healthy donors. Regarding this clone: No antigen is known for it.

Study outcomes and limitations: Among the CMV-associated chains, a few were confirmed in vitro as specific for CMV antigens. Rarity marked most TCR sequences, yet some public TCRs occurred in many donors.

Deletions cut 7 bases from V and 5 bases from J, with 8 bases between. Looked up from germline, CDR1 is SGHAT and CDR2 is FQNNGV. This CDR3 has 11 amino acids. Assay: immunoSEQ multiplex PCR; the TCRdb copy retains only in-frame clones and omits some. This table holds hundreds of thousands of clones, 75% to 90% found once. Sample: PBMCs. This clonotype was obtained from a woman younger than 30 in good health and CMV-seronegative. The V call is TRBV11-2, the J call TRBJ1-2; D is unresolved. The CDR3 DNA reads TGTGCCAGCAAGGAGGGTTATGGCTACACCTTC. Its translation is CASKEGYGYTF. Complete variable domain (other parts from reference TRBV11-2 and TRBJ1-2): EAGVAQSPRYKIIEKRQSVAFWCNPISGHATLYWYQQILGQGPKLLIQFQNNGVVDDSQLPKDRFSAERLKGVDSTLKIQPAKLEDSAVYLCASKEGYGYTFGSGTRLTVV.